The T cell receptor beta chain described here comes from a study of blood T cell repertoires in COVID-19. Study-wide context: PBMCs, B-cell-depleted T cells, or T cells provided the cDNA or gDNA that made up the material.

In the source study's methods: Estimation of nucleated cell counts relied on the amplification of reference gene primers. Generated by immunoSEQ multiplex PCR, the TCRdb table keeps only in-frame clones and is missing some. Clone size and the V and J calls come from that table; the DNA yielded D and trimming. The table includes some 150,000 clones, 80% detected once. Germline V lookup: CDR1 MNHEY, CDR2 SMNVEV (reference sequence). The CDR3 extends over 15 amino acids. Trimming removed 6 bases from V and 4 bases from J; junction bases left unmatched: 11. V usage is TRBV27 and J usage is TRBJ2-7, with TRBD2 identical over 8 bases. The clonotype comes from a man between 60 and 75 years old with acute or convalescent COVID-19. Source material: peripheral blood. The CDR3 sequence: CASRLAGQDRYEQYF. The CDR3 DNA reads TGTGCCAGCAGGCTAGCGGGCCAGGATAGGTACGAGCAGTACTTC.